Shown below are 11 T cell receptor beta chains from a single sample sequenced in a study of low-dose radiotherapy and immunotherapy resistance in tumors. Alpha- and beta-chain coverage of first-strand cDNA came from TRAV- and TRBV-specific primers. Amplification, which lasted approximately 19 PCR cycles, used a constant-region primer and V-primer adapter to amplify TCRs. MiXCR was run by TCRdb on the reads, yielding one entry per CDR3 protein. Of roughly 36,000 distinct CDR3 sequences in the sample, about a third were seen once. Time point noted: before trial treatment. The material was PBMCs, obtained before treatment. All receptors derive from a male donor with gallbladder cancer.

The V gene is TRBV5-6, the J gene TRBJ2-1, with D perhaps TRBD2 (5 bases). Trimming removed 0 bases at V and 9 bases at J, with 13 bases between. Germline CDR1 is SGHDT and CDR2 is YYEEEE. The CDR3 extends over 14 amino acids. In nucleotides, the CDR3 is TGTGCCAGCAGCTTGGGGACGGTAGAGGGTGAGCAGTTCTTC. This encodes CASSLGTVEGEQFF.

The rearrangement joins TRBV28 to TRBJ1-4; D remains unclear. This CDR3 has 13 amino acids. V lost 7 bases to trimming and J lost 7 bases, with 13 bases between them. Germline V lookup: CDR1 MDHEN, CDR2 SYDVKM. The CDR3 DNA sequence: TGTGCCAGCACCCTAGGATTTGGTGAAAAACTGTTTTTT. It translates to CASTLGFGEKLFF.

The gene calls are TRBV12-3 or TRBV12-4 and TRBJ2-5; D ambiguous. Trimming removed 4 bases from V and 7 bases from J, with 7 bases in between. CDR3 size: 11 residues. CDR3 sequence reads: CASSSAGTQYF. The CDR3 DNA is TGTGCCAGCAGTTCCGCTGGGACCCAGTACTTC.

In this sample, this clonotype turned up a few times. The chain carries TRBV14 and TRBJ2-7; possibly TRBD1 for D (6 bases). The ends were cut back, 3 bases at V and 0 bases at J, with 12 bases in the middle. Germline CDR1 is SGHDN and CDR2 is FVKESK. This CDR3 spans 15 amino acids. CDR3 nucleotide sequence: TGTGCCAGCAGCCAGGACAGCTTGAGCTCCTACGAGCAGTACTTC. It yields the protein CASSQDSLSSYEQYF.

The CDR3 spells CASSINPGLAGTGELFF. In DNA form, the CDR3 reads TGTGCCAGCAGTATTAACCCGGGACTAGCGGGAACCGGGGAGCTGTTTTTT. This chain connects TRBV28 to TRBJ2-2, with 13 bases identical to TRBD2. This CDR3 has 17 residues. V lost 5 bases to trimming and J lost 5 bases; unmatched junction nucleotides: 8. Germline assignment: CDR1 MDHEN and CDR2 SYDVKM.

This CDR3 reads CASSSKSVGTGLSYGYTF. The CDR3 DNA reads TGTGCCAGCAGTTCCAAGAGCGTCGGGACAGGGCTTAGCTATGGCTACACCTTC. V usage is TRBV6-5 and J usage is TRBJ1-2; 9 nucleotides align to TRBD1. Germline-derived CDR1 and CDR2 are MNHEY and SVGAGI. V dropped 4 bases and J dropped 4; count of bases not matched to a gene: 16. The length of the CDR3 is 18 residues.

V gene TRBV10-3 combines with J gene TRBJ2-1; 9 bases are a match to TRBD1. Germline loops: CDR1 ENHRY, CDR2 SYGVKD. After removal of 5 bases from V and 2 bases from J, the junction contained 4 bases not matched to a gene. The CDR3 consists of 15 residues. CDR3 in DNA: TGTGCCATCAGTCTTAGACAGGGGGCCTACAATGAGCAGTTCTTC. Translation gives CAISLRQGAYNEQFF.

A note on this clonotype: This sequence is one base from a far larger clone and is likely a read error. The chain links TRBV7-4 to TRBJ2-1; TRBD2 aligns across 9 bases. This CDR3 region has 15 residues. CDR1 and CDR2 (germline): SGHVT, SQSDAQ. CDR3 DNA: TGTGTCAGCAAACTGTTAGCGGGGGCCTACAATGAGCAGTTCTTC. Translation: CVSKLLAGAYNEQFF.

This clonotype was detected many times. The V call is TRBV9, the J call TRBJ1-5, with a tentative D call TRBD1 (5 bases). V lost 0 bases and J 3 bases, leaving 7 bases between the germline ends. The germline V gene encodes CDR1 SGDLS and CDR2 YYNGEE. The CDR3 extends over 14 amino acids. CDR3 protein: CASSVDGANQPQHF. The CDR3 DNA sequence: TGTGCCAGCAGCGTAGATGGGGCCAATCAGCCCCAGCATTTT.

The V gene is TRBV29-1, the J gene TRBJ1-3; D not resolved. This CDR3 region has 13 residues. The germline V gene has CDR1 SQVTM and CDR2 ANQGSEA. Trimming shortened V by 3 bases and J by 2 bases, and 8 bases separated the two germline ends. This chain's CDR3 is CSVETNTGNTIYF. CDR3 DNA: TGCAGCGTTGAGACGAATACTGGAAACACCATATATTTT.

Ten or more counts support this clonotype. J is TRBJ1-1 and V is TRBV2; TRBD1 matches at 9 bases. Germline values: CDR1 SNHLY, CDR2 FYNNEI. After removal of 10 bases from V and 5 bases from J, the junction contained 8 bases not matched to a gene. The CDR3 loop spans 13 amino acids. The CDR3 is CANSGQGGTEAFF. The CDR3 bases are TGTGCCAACTCGGGACAGGGCGGGACTGAAGCTTTCTTT. Looking up the rest from reference TRBV2 and TRBJ1-1 gives the full variable domain: EPEVTQTPSHQVTQMGQEVILRCVPISNHLYFYWYRQILGQKVEFLVSFYNNEISEKSEIFDDQFSVERPDGSNFTLKIRSTKLEDSAMYFCANSGQGGTEAFFGQGTRLTVV.